This T cell receptor (beta chain) is drawn from a study of shared clonotypes between healthy human individuals. About this clone itself: Its antigen remains unknown.

On sorted subsets, replicate PCRs used about 200 ng DNA, or about 30,000 T cell genomes. Per the original data handling: ImmunoSEQ yielded junction-only sequences lacking quality scores, so filtering differed. Repertoires were generated with immunoSEQ multiplex PCR, while TCRdb's copy carries only in-frame clones and drops some. That table supplies the V and J calls and clone size; D and trimming were determined from the DNA. The data hold more than 2 million clones, with 90% to 97% observed a single time. Findings and caveats of the study: Naive CD4 clonotypes overlapped across several donors at about 5.2%. Non-shared clonotypes had lower generation probabilities than clonotypes shared by all four sorted-subset donors.

The specimen sequenced was naive CD4+ T cells sorted from blood. Subset defined: CD45RA+ positively selected. This TCR was sampled from a man in his late teens or twenties in good health.

CDR3 sequence reads: CASSLGTNTEAFF. The CDR3 nucleotides read TGTGCCAGCAGCTTAGGGACGAACACTGAAGCTTTCTTT. The chain recombines TRBV7-8 with TRBJ1-1; D gene uncertain. The CDR3 sequence is 13 residues long. The ends were cut back, 1 base at V and 1 base at J, with 4 bases in the middle. Germline loops: CDR1 SGHVS, CDR2 FQNEAQ. The variable domain in full, completed from reference TRBV7-8 and TRBJ1-1, reads GAGVSQSPRYKVAKRGQDVALRCDPISGHVSLFWYQQALGQGPEFLTYFQNEAQLDKSGLPSDRFFAERPEGSVSTLKIQRTQQEDSAVYLCASSLGTNTEAFFGQGTRLTVV.